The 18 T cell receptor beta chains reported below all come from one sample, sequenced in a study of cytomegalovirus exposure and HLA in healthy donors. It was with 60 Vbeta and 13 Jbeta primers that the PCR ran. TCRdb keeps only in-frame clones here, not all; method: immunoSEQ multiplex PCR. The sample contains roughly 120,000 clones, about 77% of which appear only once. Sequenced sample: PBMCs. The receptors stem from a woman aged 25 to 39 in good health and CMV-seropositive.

The CDR3 loop is CASRSKSSYNEQFF. CDR3 nucleotides: TGTGCCAGCAGATCCAAGAGCTCCTACAATGAGCAGTTCTTC. This rearrangement joins TRBV25-1 to TRBJ2-1, with D uncertain. The CDR3 contains 14 residues. Germline CDR1 MGHDK, CDR2 SYGVNS. V gave up 6 bases and J gave up 0 bases, with 9 bases separating them.

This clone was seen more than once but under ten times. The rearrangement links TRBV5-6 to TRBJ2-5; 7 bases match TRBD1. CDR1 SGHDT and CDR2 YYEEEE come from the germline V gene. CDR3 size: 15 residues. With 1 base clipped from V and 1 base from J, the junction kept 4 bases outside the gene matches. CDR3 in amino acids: CASSLYDRAQETQYF. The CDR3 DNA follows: TGTGCCAGCAGCTTGTATGACAGGGCCCAAGAGACCCAGTACTTC.

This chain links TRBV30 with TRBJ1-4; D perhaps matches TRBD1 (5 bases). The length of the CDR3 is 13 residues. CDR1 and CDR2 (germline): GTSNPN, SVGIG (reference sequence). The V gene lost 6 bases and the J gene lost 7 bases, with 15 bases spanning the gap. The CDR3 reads CACPMAGREKLFF. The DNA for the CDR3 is TGTGCCTGTCCCATGGCGGGGCGTGAAAAACTGTTTTTT. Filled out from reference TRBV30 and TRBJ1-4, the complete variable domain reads SQTIHQWPATLVQPVGSPLSLECTVEGTSNPNLYWYRQAAGRGLQLLFYSVGIGQISSEVPQNLSASRPQDRQFILSSKKLLLSDSGFYLCACPMAGREKLFFGSGTQLSVL.

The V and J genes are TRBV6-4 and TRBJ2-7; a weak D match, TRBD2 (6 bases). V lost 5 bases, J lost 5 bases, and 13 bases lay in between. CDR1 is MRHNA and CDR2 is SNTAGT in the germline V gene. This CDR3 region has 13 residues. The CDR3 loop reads CASSFGGSDEQYF. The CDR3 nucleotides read TGTGCCAGCAGTTTCGGGGGTTCGGACGAGCAGTACTTC.

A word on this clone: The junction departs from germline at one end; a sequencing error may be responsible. For the CDR3, the DNA is TGTTCCAGCAGCTCCCGGTCCGGGACAGTGACGGAGACCCAGTACTTC. Its protein is CSSSSRSGTVTETQYF. The V and J genes are TRBV7-9 and TRBJ2-5, with 7 bases identical to TRBD1. The CDR3 has 16 residues. CDR1 is SEHNR, CDR2 FQNEAQ, per germline (reference sequence). The full variable domain, completed using reference TRBV7-9 and TRBJ2-5, is DTGVSQNPRHKITKRGQNVTFRCDPISEHNRLYWYRQTLGQGPEFLTYFQNEAQLEKSRLLSDRFSAERPKGSFSTLEIQRTEQGDSAMYLCSSSSRSGTVTETQYFGPGTRLLVL.

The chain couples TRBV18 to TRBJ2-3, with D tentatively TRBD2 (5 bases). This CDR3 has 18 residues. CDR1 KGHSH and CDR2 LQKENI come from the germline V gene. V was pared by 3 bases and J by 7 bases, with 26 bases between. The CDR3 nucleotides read TGTGCCAGCTCACCGCTACCCCTAGCTTCAGGAACACTAAATACGCAGTATTTT. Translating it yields CASSPLPLASGTLNTQYF.

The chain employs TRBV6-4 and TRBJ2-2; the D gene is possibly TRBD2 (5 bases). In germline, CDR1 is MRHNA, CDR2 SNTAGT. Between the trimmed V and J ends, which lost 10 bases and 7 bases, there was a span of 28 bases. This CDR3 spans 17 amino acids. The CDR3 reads CAKADVPEGLFSGELFF. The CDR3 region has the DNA TGTGCCAAGGCGGACGTTCCTGAGGGTCTCTTCAGCGGGGAGCTGTTTTTT.

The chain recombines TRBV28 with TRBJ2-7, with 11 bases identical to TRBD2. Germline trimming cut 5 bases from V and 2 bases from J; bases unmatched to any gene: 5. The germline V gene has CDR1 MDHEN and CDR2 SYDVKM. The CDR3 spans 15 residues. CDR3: CASSAPGLAAYEQYF. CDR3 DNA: TGTGCCAGCAGTGCCCCGGGACTAGCGGCCTACGAGCAGTACTTC.

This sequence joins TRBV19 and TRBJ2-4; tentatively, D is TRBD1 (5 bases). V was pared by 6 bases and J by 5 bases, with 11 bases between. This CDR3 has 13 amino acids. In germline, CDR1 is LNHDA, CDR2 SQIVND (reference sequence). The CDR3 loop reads CASRGASENIQYF. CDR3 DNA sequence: TGTGCCAGTAGAGGGGCTTCCGAAAACATTCAGTACTTC.

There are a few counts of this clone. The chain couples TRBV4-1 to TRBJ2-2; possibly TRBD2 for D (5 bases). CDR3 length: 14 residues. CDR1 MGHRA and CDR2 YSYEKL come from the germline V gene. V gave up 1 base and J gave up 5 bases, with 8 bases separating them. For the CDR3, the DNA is TGCGCCAGCAGCCAAGTAACTAGGACCGGGGAGCTGTTTTTT. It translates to CASSQVTRTGELFF.

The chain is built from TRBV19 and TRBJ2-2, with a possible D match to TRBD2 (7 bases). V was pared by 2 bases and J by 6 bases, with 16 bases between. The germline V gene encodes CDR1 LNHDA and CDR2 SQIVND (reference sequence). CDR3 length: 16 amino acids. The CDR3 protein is CASSIKGGGLAGELFF. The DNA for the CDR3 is TGTGCCAGTAGTATAAAAGGGGGAGGGCTCGCCGGGGAGCTGTTTTTT.

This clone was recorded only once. The CDR3 nucleotides read TGTGCCAGCAGGACCCAGGGTGGACCCTACGAGCAGTACTTC. Its translation: CASRTQGGPYEQYF. This sequence joins TRBV6-5 and TRBJ2-5; possibly TRBD1 for D (5 bases). Near its end, the DNA agrees better with TRBJ2-7, so the J call may be wrong. The CDR3 totals 14 residues. Germline CDR1 MNHEY, CDR2 SVGAGI.

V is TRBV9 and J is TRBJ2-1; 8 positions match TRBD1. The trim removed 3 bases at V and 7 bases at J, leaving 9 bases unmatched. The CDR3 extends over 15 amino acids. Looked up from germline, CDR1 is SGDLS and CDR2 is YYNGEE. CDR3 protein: CASSEISQGGNEQFF. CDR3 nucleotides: TGTGCCAGCAGCGAAATCTCACAGGGGGGTAATGAGCAGTTCTTC.

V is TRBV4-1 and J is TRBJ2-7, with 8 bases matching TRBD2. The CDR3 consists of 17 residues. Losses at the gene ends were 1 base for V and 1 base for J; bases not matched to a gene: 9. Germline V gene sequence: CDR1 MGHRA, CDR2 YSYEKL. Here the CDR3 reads CASSQGLVAGTSYEQYF. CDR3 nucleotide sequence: TGCGCCAGCAGCCAAGGTTTGGTAGCGGGGACGTCCTACGAGCAGTACTTC.

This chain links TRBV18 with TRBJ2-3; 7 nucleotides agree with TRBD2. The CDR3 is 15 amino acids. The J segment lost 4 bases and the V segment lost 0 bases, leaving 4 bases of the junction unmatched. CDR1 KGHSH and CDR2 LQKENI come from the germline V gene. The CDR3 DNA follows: TGTGCCAGCTCACCACCGGGCGGGAGAGCAGATACGCAGTATTTT. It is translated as CASSPPGGRADTQYF.

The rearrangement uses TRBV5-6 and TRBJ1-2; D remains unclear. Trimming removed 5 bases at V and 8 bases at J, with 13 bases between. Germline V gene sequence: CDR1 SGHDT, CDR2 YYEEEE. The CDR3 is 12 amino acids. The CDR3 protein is CASSSVGSGYTF. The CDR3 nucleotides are TGTGCCAGCAGTTCTGTGGGGAGCGGCTACACCTTC. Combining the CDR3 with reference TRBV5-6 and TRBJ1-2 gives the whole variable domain DAGVTQSPTHLIKTRGQQVTLRCSPKSGHDTVSWYQQALGQGPQFIFQYYEEEERQRGNFPDRFSGHQFPNYSSELNVNALLLGDSALYLCASSSVGSGYTFGSGTRLTVV.

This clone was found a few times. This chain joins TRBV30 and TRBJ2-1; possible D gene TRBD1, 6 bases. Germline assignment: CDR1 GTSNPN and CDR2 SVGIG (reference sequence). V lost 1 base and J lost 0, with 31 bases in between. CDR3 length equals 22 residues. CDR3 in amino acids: CAWSGQLTTGRIPRSSYNEQFF. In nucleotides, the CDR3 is TGTGCCTGGAGTGGGCAACTAACGACAGGCCGAATTCCCCGGAGCTCCTACAATGAGCAGTTCTTC.

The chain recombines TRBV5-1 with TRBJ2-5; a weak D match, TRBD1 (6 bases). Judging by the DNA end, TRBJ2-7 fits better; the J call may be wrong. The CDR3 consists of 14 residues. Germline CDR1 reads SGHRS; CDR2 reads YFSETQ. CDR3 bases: TGCGCCAGCAGCCCCGACAGGCGGAACTACGAGCAGTACTTC. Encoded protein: CASSPDRRNYEQYF.